This TCR beta chain came from a study of siplizumab effects on memory and regulatory T cells. Study results and limitations: Alloreactive sequences traceable to unstimulated CD4+ memory cells declined significantly under siplizumab.

Note on this clone: Its antigen is still unknown.

Assay used: immunoSEQ multiplex PCR; TCRdb lists only in-frame clones, some missing. The table has tens of thousands of clones, over 80% seen once. The CDR3 length is 14 residues. The germline V gene has CDR1 KGHSH and CDR2 LQKENI. V lost 3 bases to trimming and J lost 3 bases, with 10 bases between them. Sequenced material: Tregs sorted from blood. This receptor was identified in a human donor in good health. This chain joins TRBV18 and TRBJ2-3, with D possibly matching TRBD1 (5 bases). This chain's CDR3 is CASSPTTVTDTQYF. The CDR3 nucleotides read TGTGCCAGCTCACCGACGACAGTAACAGATACGCAGTATTTT.